What follows are 9 T cell receptor beta chains derived from one specimen sequenced in a study of metastatic and nonmetastatic thyroid tumors. Patients underwent thyroid surgery, and none had received any treatment before it. TCRdb re-processed the PCR reads through MiXCR. The data show some 21,000 clones, about a quarter seen once. Material for sequencing was tumor tissue. The origin of the receptors is a female donor with papillary thyroid cancer or a benign thyroid nodule (not recorded which). Some clones in this sample may be carry-over from other donors' samples.

With respect to this clone: Possible read error: a much larger clone is one base away. This rearrangement joins TRBV11-1 to TRBJ1-6; tentative D call: TRBD1 (5 bases). Germline V gives CDR1 SGHAT, CDR2 FQDESV (reference sequence). The germline V and J ends were trimmed by 5 bases and 9 bases, with 20 bases remaining between them. The CDR3 has 16 amino acids. CDR3 coding DNA: TGTGCCAGCAGCCGGGGCAGGTCTACGTGGATTTCACCCCTCCACTTT. Residues: CASSRGRSTWISPLHF.

The table lists this clone with many counts. The gene calls are TRBV6-1 and TRBJ1-5, with a possible D match to TRBD1 (5 bases). Trimming stripped 2 bases from V and 5 bases from J, with 16 bases between. The CDR3 covers 16 residues. CDR1 is MNHNS and CDR2 is SASEGT in the germline V gene. Here the CDR3 DNA reads TGTGCCAGCAGTGAATCGGGGGTCTTAAGGGATCAGCCCCAGCATTTT. Its protein product is CASSESGVLRDQPQHF.

This clone was counted a few times. The chain combines TRBV6-2 or TRBV6-3 with TRBJ1-5; D is unresolved. Germline V lookup: CDR1 MNHEY, CDR2 SVGEGT. This CDR3 region has 13 residues. Trimming removed 8 bases at V and 0 bases at J, with 8 bases between. This CDR3 is CASSVYSNQPQHF. The DNA for the CDR3 is TGTGCCAGCTCGGTGTATAGCAATCAGCCCCAGCATTTT.

This clone occurred many times. The rearrangement uses TRBV4-1 and TRBJ2-5; 11 nucleotides agree with TRBD2. With 1 base clipped from V and 0 bases from J, the junction kept 10 bases outside the gene matches. Germline V gene sequence: CDR1 MGHRA, CDR2 YSYEKL. The CDR3 is made up of 19 amino acids. The CDR3 sequence is CASSQGGGGLAGYQETQYF. In DNA, the CDR3 is TGCGCCAGCAGCCAAGGGGGGGGTGGACTAGCGGGTTACCAAGAGACCCAGTACTTC.

For this clone: Other nucleotide sequences from this sample produce the same CDR3. This chain connects TRBV5-1 to TRBJ1-2; D is undetermined. Germline loops: CDR1 SGHRS, CDR2 YFSETQ. The CDR3 is made up of 15 amino acids. V dropped 4 bases and J dropped 0 bases, with 13 bases sitting between them. In DNA form, the CDR3 reads TGCGCCAGCAGCGCGGGCTCCTCTACTAACTATGGCTACACCTTC. It yields the protein CASSAGSSTNYGYTF.

V gene TRBV6-5 combines with J gene TRBJ2-2, with D possibly TRBD1 on 6 matching bases. Trimming pared 7 bases from V and 3 bases from J, leaving 15 bases between. Germline CDR1 reads MNHEY; CDR2 reads SVGAGI. There are 15 residues in the CDR3. The CDR3 DNA reads TGTGCCAGCATTAGAAACAGGGTGTACACCGGGGAGCTGTTTTTT. Translation gives CASIRNRVYTGELFF.

The chain is built from TRBV20-1 and TRBJ2-1; weak D call: TRBD1 (6 bases). The CDR3 is 16 amino acids. Germline assignment: CDR1 DFQATT and CDR2 SNEGSKA (reference sequence). V shed 0 bases and J shed 2 bases, with 14 bases lying between them. CDR3 sequence reads: CSARDQGSHPYNEQFF. As DNA, the CDR3 is TGCAGTGCTAGAGATCAGGGGTCCCACCCCTACAATGAGCAGTTCTTC.

This clone was seen ten or more times. The V call is TRBV2, the J call TRBJ2-1; 7 nucleotides agree with TRBD1. V was pared by 7 bases and J by 12 bases, with 12 bases of the junction left unmatched. This CDR3 is built from 13 residues. Germline CDR1 and CDR2: SNHLY and FYNNEI. The CDR3 loop reads CASNPRETGWQFF. The CDR3 DNA reads TGTGCCAGCAATCCAAGGGAGACAGGGTGGCAGTTCTTC.

The chain has TRBV10-3 and TRBJ2-7; tentative D call: TRBD2 (5 bases). V dropped 6 bases and J dropped 0 bases, with 21 bases sitting between them. The CDR3 spans 17 residues. The germline V gene encodes CDR1 ENHRY and CDR2 SYGVKD. Here the CDR3 DNA reads TGTGCCATCAGCGGGGTGTTAGTTCCCCTCAGCTCCTACGAGCAGTACTTC. It codes for CAISGVLVPLSSYEQYF.